These T cell receptor beta chains were read from a single sample in a study of blood T cell repertoires in COVID-19. Profiling relied on immunoSEQ multiplex PCR, and the TCRdb table lists in-frame clones only, not all of them. Seen here are around 210,000 clones, almost 85% observed once, and the top ten hold about 5.1%. Specimen: peripheral blood. The receptors were gathered from a man aged 45-65 years with COVID-19, enrolled during active disease. Both conserved end residues are part of each CDR3. Fields, in order: V gene, CDR3 protein.

V gene: TRBV4-2; CDR3 protein: CASSQGTGGVRNSPLHF
V gene: TRBV2; CDR3 protein: CASSERGTGISYNSPLHF
V gene: TRBV10-3; CDR3 protein: CAIRVQAGGPEQFF
V gene: TRBV9; CDR3 protein: CASSVGGLADTNTQYF
V gene: TRBV5-1; CDR3 protein: CASKRGYQETQYF
V gene: TRBV6-6; CDR3 protein: CASRGQGVAYGYTF
V gene: TRBV10-3; CDR3 protein: CAISRTSGGMRDSYEQYF
V gene: TRBV19; CDR3 protein: CASNSGQVRHQPQHF
V gene: TRBV5-8; CDR3 protein: CASSLGRGTGELFF
V gene: TRBV5-4; CDR3 protein: CASSLGQAGEQFF
V gene: TRBV29-1; CDR3 protein: CSVGGGYSSYNEQFF
V gene: TRBV18; CDR3 protein: CASSHGQGYNSPLHF
V gene: TRBV18; CDR3 protein: CASSPSVTSGTGSYGYTF
V gene: TRBV7-2; CDR3 protein: CASSSGLALMGTQYF
V gene: TRBV5-1; CDR3 protein: CASSGQGRYTEAFF
V gene: TRBV2; CDR3 protein: CASSVRTGNTEAFF
V gene: TRBV7-3; CDR3 protein: CASSFTVMNTEAFF
V gene: TRBV5-6; CDR3 protein: CASRPDRDYGYTF
V gene: TRBV28; CDR3 protein: CASSKDRLNTEAFF